The 5 T cell receptor beta chains below were found in one sample sequenced in a study of tumor-infiltrating lymphocytes in localized non-small cell lung cancer. The data were produced by immunoSEQ multiplex PCR, yet TCRdb's version contains in-frame clones alone and is incomplete. The repertoire has approximately 12,000 clones, about four fifths of them found once; the top ten carry about an eighth. The sample comprised lung tumor tissue. The receptor set was obtained from a human donor with non-small cell lung cancer.

This clone was picked up one time. The chain uses TRBV21-1 and TRBJ1-2. TRBV21-1 is flagged as a pseudogene. The CDR3 runs to 14 residues. This CDR3 is CASSPYGTDYGYTF. The DNA for the CDR3 is TGTGCCAGCAGCCCGTACGGGACGGACTATGGCTACACCTTC.

This chain links TRBV5-5 with TRBJ2-1; a weak D match, TRBD1 (6 bases). The germline CDR1 and CDR2 sequences are SGHKS and YYEKEE (reference sequence). V was shortened by 2 bases and J by 5 bases, with 11 bases between the two germline ends. The CDR3 consists of 14 residues. CDR3 amino acids: CASSFRTADNEQFF. CDR3 DNA: TGTGCCAGCAGCTTCCGGACAGCTGACAATGAGCAGTTCTTC.

The rearrangement links TRBV7-3 to TRBJ2-2, with D possibly called TRBD1 or TRBD2 (6 bases each). The CDR3 runs to 15 residues. Germline assignment: CDR1 SGHTA and CDR2 FQGTGA. V lost 5 bases and J 4 bases, leaving 14 bases between the germline ends. The CDR3 here is CASSPRGASTGELFF. CDR3 nucleotides: TGTGCCAGCAGCCCTAGGGGGGCCTCCACCGGGGAGCTGTTTTTT. Together with reference TRBV7-3 and TRBJ2-2, the CDR3 gives the full variable domain: GAGVSQTPSNKVTEKGKYVELRCDPISGHTALYWYRQSLGQGPEFLIYFQGTGAADDSGLPNDRFFAVRPEGSVSTLKIQRTERGDSAVYLCASSPRGASTGELFFGEGSRLTVL.

This clone was observed a single time. The rearrangement joins TRBV19 to TRBJ1-5, with D possibly being TRBD1 (5 bases). Trimming took 6 bases from V and 6 from J, leaving 18 bases between them. The CDR3 spans 15 residues. Germline values: CDR1 LNHDA, CDR2 SQIVND (reference sequence). The CDR3 is CASRAGAGGFQPQHF. DNA for the CDR3: TGTGCCAGTAGGGCCGGGGCAGGCGGATTTCAGCCCCAGCATTTT.

J is TRBJ2-1 and V is TRBV4-3; 8 bases line up with TRBD2. The CDR3 has 16 amino acids. Germline V CDR1 and CDR2: LGHNA, YSLEER. The V segment lost 1 base and the J segment 2 bases; nucleotides outside the gene matches: 4. The CDR3 sequence: CASSQGGGLAYNEQFF. CDR3 bases: TGCGCCAGCAGCCAAGGGGGGGGACTAGCCTACAATGAGCAGTTCTTC.